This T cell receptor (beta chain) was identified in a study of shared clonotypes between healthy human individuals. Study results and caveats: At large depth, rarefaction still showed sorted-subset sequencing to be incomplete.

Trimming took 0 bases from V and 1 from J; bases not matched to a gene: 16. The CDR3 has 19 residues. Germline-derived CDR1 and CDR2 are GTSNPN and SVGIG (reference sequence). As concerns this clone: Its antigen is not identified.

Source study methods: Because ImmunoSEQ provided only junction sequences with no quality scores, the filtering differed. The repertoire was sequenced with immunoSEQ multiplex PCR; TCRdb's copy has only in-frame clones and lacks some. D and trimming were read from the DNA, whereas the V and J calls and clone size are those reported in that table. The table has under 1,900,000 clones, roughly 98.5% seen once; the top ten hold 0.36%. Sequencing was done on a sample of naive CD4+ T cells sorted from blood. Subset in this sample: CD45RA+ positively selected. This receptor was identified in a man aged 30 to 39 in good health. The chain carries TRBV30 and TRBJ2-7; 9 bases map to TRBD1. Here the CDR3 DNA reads TGTGCCTGGAGTGTTCCTCCCCCGGGACAGGGCCGGGGATCCTACGAGCAGTACTTC. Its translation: CAWSVPPPGQGRGSYEQYF.